This T cell receptor (beta chain) was documented in a study of T-cell reconstitution after alpha-beta-depleted transplantation in children. Study conclusions and caveats: Several hundred graft clones that had expanded were reportedly the source of alpha-beta T cells about two months after transplant.

A TCRbeta library incorporating unique molecular identifiers was prepared. TCRdb ran MiXCR on the PCR reads and lists one entry per CDR3 protein. The repertoire holds a few hundred thousand distinct CDR3 sequences, with roughly 30% as singletons. This clonotype was picked up a small number of times. Its antigen is unknown. This specimen consisted of PBMCs, obtained before TCRalphabeta/CD19-depleted stem cell transplant. The receptor was derived from a boy under three years old with Wiskott-Aldrich syndrome, due to receive a stem cell transplant.

Here the CDR3 reads CASSQESLGTQYF. In nucleotides, the CDR3 is TGCGCCAGCAGCCAAGAGAGCTTGGGTACGCAGTATTTT. The J gene is TRBJ2-3, the V gene TRBV4-1; D is uncertain. Trimming took 0 bases from V and 8 from J, leaving 9 bases between them. The CDR3 covers 13 residues. Germline loops: CDR1 MGHRA, CDR2 YSYEKL.